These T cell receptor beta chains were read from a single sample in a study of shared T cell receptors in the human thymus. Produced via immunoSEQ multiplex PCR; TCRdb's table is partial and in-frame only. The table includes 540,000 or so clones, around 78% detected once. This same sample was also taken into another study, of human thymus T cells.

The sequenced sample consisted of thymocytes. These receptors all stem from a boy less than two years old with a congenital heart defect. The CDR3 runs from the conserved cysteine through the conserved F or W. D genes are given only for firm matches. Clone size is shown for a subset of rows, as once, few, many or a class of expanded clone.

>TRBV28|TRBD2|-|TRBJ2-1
TGTGCCAGCACCAGACTAGCGGGCGAGCCCAATGAGCAGTTCTTC
CASTRLAGEPNEQFF
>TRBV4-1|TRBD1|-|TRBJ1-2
TGCGCCAGCAGCCGAGATAGACAGGGCCACAACTATGGCTACACCTTC
CASSRDRQGHNYGYTF
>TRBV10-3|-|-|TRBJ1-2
TGTGCCATCAGTGAACAGGAGGGATTTGTTTGTGGCTACACCTTC
CAISEQEGFVCGYTF
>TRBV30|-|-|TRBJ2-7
TGTGCCTGGATCGGGGGTTATCCTAACCACGAGCAGTACTTC
CAWIGGYPNHEQYF
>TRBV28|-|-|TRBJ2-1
TGTGCCAGCAGACAGGACCCCTACAATGAGCAGTTCTTC
CASRQDPYNEQFF
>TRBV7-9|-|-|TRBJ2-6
TGTGCCAGCAGATTAAACCGCGCGGGGATCTCTGGGGCCAACGTCCTGACTTTC
CASRLNRAGISGANVLTF
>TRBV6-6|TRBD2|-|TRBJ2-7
TGTGCCAGCAGTTTCCGGGGGGGGTCCTACGAGCAGTACTTC
CASSFRGGSYEQYF
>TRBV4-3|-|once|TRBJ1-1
TGCGCCAGCAGCCAAGAACAGCTTGGGACTGAAGCTTTCTTT
CASSQEQLGTEAFF
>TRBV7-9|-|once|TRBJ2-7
TGTGCCAGCAGCTCCCGGGACACCCCCTACGAGCAGTACTTC
CASSSRDTPYEQYF
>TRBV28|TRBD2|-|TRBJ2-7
TGTGCCAGCGGAAAAGGACTAGCGGAACTCTACGAGCAGTACTTC
CASGKGLAELYEQYF
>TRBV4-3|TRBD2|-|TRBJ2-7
TGCGCCAGCAGCCAAGATATCAATCACGGGACTAGCTCATTTGTTTCCGAGCAGTACTTC
CASSQDINHGTSSFVSEQYF
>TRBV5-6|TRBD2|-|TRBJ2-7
TGTGCCAGCAGCCAGGGACTAGCGGGTAGGGCCGAATCCTACGAGCAGTACTTC
CASSQGLAGRAESYEQYF
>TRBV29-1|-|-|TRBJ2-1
TGCAGCGTTGGGGCGTATGAGCAGTTCTTC
CSVGAYEQFF
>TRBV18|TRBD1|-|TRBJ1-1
TGTGCCAGCTCACCACCCGGGACAGGGGGTGAGGCTGAAGCTTTCTTT
CASSPPGTGGEAEAFF
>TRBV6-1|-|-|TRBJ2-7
TGTGCCAGCAGTGTTGATTTGGGCACCTCCTACGAGCAGTACTTC
CASSVDLGTSYEQYF
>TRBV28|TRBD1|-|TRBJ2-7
TGTGCCAGCAGTCAGGACAGGGGCCCCTCCTACGAGCAGTACTTC
CASSQDRGPSYEQYF
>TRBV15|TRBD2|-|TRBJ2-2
TGTGCCACCAGTAATAGCGGGAGGGAAACCGGGGAGCTGTTTTTT
CATSNSGRETGELFF
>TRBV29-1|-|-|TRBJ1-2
TGCAGCGTTGAAGATCGGGCAGGGGAGAGAGCTAACTATGGCTACACCTTC
CSVEDRAGERANYGYTF
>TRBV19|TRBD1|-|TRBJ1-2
TGTGCCAGTAGCAACCCGGGGACAGGCGCCAACTATGGCTACACCTTC
CASSNPGTGANYGYTF
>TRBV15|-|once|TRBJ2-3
TGTGCCACCAGCCTATCCCAGAGAGGGAATGCCGGCACAGATACGCAGTATTTT
CATSLSQRGNAGTDTQYF
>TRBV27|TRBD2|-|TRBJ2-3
TGTGCCAGCAGTCCGGGACTAGCGGGTAGCACAGATACGCAGTATTTT
CASSPGLAGSTDTQYF
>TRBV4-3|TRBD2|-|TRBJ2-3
TGCGCCAGCAGCCAAGAGGTAAGGACTAGCGACAAGACGGATACGCAGTATTTT
CASSQEVRTSDKTDTQYF
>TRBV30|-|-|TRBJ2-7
TGTGCCTGGAGGGGCGAGTCGCGGAGGGTCGAGCAGTACTTC
CAWRGESRRVEQYF
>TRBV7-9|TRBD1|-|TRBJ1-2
TGTGCCAGCAGCTCCGACAGGGGCTATGGCTACACCTTC
CASSSDRGYGYTF
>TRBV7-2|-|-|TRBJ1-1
TGTGCCAGCAGCTTAGGAGGGGGGGCCACTGAAGCTTTCTTT
CASSLGGGATEAFF
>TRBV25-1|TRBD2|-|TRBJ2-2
TGTGCCAGCAGTGATTGGCGGGAGTACGGCACCGGGGAGCTGTTTTTT
CASSDWREYGTGELFF
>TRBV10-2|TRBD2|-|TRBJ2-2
TGCGCCAGCAGTGAGTCGGCCAGCGGGAGGGAATCCTCGAACACCGGGGAGCTGTTTTTT
CASSESASGRESSNTGELFF
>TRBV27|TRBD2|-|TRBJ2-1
TGTGCCAGCAGTCCGCTAGCGGGAGGGATAAATGAGCAGTTCTTC
CASSPLAGGINEQFF
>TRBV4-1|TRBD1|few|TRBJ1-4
TGCGCCAGCAGCCAAGTCTTTACAGGGGAGAGTGAAAAACTGTTTTTT
CASSQVFTGESEKLFF
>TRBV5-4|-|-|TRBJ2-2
TGTGCCAGCAGCGACAGGCAGTCTGGGAACACCGGGGAGCTGTTTTTT
CASSDRQSGNTGELFF
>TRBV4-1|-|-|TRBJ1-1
TGCGCCAGCAGCCAAGATGGGCAGCTATGGAACACTGAAGCTTTCTTT
CASSQDGQLWNTEAFF
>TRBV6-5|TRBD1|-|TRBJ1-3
TGTGCCAGCAGTTACTCGGACAGGGACTCTGGAAACACCATATATTTT
CASSYSDRDSGNTIYF
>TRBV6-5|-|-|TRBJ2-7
TGTGCCAGCAGCCATCAGGGGTACGAGCAGTACTTC
CASSHQGYEQYF
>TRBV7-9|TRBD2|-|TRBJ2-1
TGTGCCAGCAGCTTATGCCTAGCGGGACTCCCGCTCGTCAATGAGCAGTTCTTC
CASSLCLAGLPLVNEQFF
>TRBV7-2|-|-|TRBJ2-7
TGTGCCAGCAGCCCCCCCGGGATCTGCGAGCAGTACTTC
CASSPPGICEQYF
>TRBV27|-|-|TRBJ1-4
TGTGCCAGCAGTGGGGCGACTAATGAAAAACTGTTTTTT
CASSGATNEKLFF
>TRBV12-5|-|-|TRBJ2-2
TGTGCTAGTGTGGCAGGTCCGACCGGGGAGCTGTTTTTT
CASVAGPTGELFF
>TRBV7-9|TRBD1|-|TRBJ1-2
TGTGCCAGCAGCAAACGGGACAGCATTAACTATGGCTACACCTTC
CASSKRDSINYGYTF
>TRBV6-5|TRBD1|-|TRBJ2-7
TGTGCCAGCAGTTACTCGCGGGACAGGCGGTACTACGAGCAGTACTTC
CASSYSRDRRYYEQYF
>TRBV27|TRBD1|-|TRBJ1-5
TGTGCCAGCAGTTTCCTAGGACAGGGGAATCAGCCCCAGCATTTT
CASSFLGQGNQPQHF
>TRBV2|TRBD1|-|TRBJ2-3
TGTGCCAGCAGTGAGCATGAGGGGGCAAGCACAGATACGCAGTATTTT
CASSEHEGASTDTQYF
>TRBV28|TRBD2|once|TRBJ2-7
TGTGCCAGCAGTAAACACAGGGAGCCGGAGCGGGAGGGCCCCTCCTACGAGCAGTACTTC
CASSKHREPEREGPSYEQYF
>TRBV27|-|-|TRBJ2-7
TGTGCCAGCAGTTTCACAGGCCCCAGCTCCTACGAGCAGTACTTC
CASSFTGPSSYEQYF
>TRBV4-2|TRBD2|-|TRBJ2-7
TGTGCCAGCAGCCAAGATCTTGGGGGGGACGAGCAGTACTTC
CASSQDLGGDEQYF
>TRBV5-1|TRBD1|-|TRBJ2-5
TGCGCCAGCGGTGGACAGGGCCAAGAGACCCAGTACTTC
CASGGQGQETQYF
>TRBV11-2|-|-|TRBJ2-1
TGTGCCAGCAGCTCGGAGGCGAGGAATGAGCAGTTCTTC
CASSSEARNEQFF
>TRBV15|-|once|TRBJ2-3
TGTGCCACCAGCAGAATCACAGGCACAGATACGCAGTATTTT
CATSRITGTDTQYF
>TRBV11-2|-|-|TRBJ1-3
TGTGCCAGCAGCTTAAGGAACAGGGCAACTGGAAACACCATATATTTT
CASSLRNRATGNTIYF
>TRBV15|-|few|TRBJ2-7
TGTGCCACCAGCAGGACCGCCGGGGGGCCCTCCTACGAGCAGTACTTC
CATSRTAGGPSYEQYF
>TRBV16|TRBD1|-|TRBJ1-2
TGTGCCAGCAGACCCGGGAAACAGGGGGAAGTTGGCTACACCTTC
CASRPGKQGEVGYTF
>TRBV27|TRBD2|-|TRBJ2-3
TGTGCCAGCAGTTTTCGCCAACTAGCGGACGACGGCACAGATACGCAGTATTTT
CASSFRQLADDGTDTQYF
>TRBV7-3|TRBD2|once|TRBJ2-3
TGTGCCAGCAGCTTTAGCGGGAGCACAGATACGCAGTATTTT
CASSFSGSTDTQYF
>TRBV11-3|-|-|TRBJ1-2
TGTGCCAGCAGCTCCCGGACAGTCTATGGCTACACCTTC
CASSSRTVYGYTF
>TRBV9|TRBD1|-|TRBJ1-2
TGTGCCAGCAGCGTAAACAGGGGCTATGGCTACACCTTC
CASSVNRGYGYTF
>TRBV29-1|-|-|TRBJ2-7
TGCAGCGTTGGTAGGGGTGGCGAGCAGTACTTC
CSVGRGGEQYF
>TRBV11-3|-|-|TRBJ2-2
TGTGCCAGCAGCTCCGGAGTTAGTAGCCCAGAGACCAACGAGAAGCTGTTTTTT
CASSSGVSSPETNEKLFF
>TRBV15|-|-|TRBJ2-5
TGTGCCACCAGCTTTTTAGCGAACGAGACCCAGTACTTC
CATSFLANETQYF
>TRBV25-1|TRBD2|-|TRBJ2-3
TGTGCCAGCAGTGAATCCGCATCCCTAGCGGGAGAATCGGATACGCAGTATTTT
CASSESASLAGESDTQYF
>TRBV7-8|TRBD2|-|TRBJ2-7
TGTGCCAGCAGCTTAGAGGCGAGACTAGCGGGAGCGCAGTACTTC
CASSLEARLAGAQYF